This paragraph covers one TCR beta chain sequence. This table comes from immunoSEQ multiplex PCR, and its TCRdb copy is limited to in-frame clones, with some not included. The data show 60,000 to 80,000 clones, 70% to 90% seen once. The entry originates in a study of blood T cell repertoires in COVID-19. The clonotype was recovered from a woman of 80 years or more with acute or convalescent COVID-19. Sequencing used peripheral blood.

The CDR3 DNA reads as TGTGCCAGTAGTATAGCTCGTCCCGGACAGGGCTACGAGCAGTACTTC. Its translation: CASSIARPGQGYEQYF. The chain employs TRBV19 and TRBJ2-7; TRBD1 matches at 8 bases. J gave up 3 bases and V 1 base, and 8 bases lay outside the gene matches. Germline V lookup: CDR1 LNHDA, CDR2 SQIVND (reference sequence). The CDR3 is 16 amino acids.